Detailed here is one T cell receptor beta chain. Antigen: not known. The entry originates in a study of cytomegalovirus exposure and HLA in healthy donors. Broader study findings: In most subjects, TCR beta sequences reportedly gave accurate predictions of HLA-A and HLA-B alleles.

Per germline, CDR1 MNHEY and CDR2 SMNVEV (reference sequence). This CDR3 region has 15 residues. The ends lost 1 base at V and 2 bases at J; junction bases unmatched: 5. It was with 60 Vbeta and 13 Jbeta primers that the PCR ran. Method: immunoSEQ multiplex PCR; TCRdb's copy keeps in-frame clones and lacks some. The top ten hold around 2.3% of the sample, which has roughly 200,000 clones, almost 85% seen once. The genes are TRBV27 and TRBJ2-7; 7 nucleotides agree with TRBD1. This TCR derives from a woman in her fifties or sixties in good health and CMV-seronegative. Sequenced input: PBMCs. CDR3 DNA: TGTGCCAGCAGTTTATTGTCGGGACAGCCCTACGAGCAGTACTTC. Amino acid sequence: CASSLLSGQPYEQYF.